The sample holds many counts of the clone carrying this T cell receptor beta chain. What it binds is not known. These data come from a study of T cells in Graves' hyperthyroidism and ophthalmopathy. Study-level findings and limits: A model of 13 V-J features distinguished ophthalmopathy from stable hyperthyroidism.

This sample holds PBMCs from about 9.3 ml fresh peripheral blood. This CDR3 spans 17 amino acids. Germline V gene lookup returns CDR1 SGHRS and CDR2 YFSETQ. Between the trimmed V and J ends, which lost 2 bases and 0 bases, there was a span of 15 bases. Authors of the study amplified TCR beta CDR3 regions from RNA transcripts. A set of HTBI primers served as the primers for a first-round RT-PCR of the TCR CDR3. Each CDR3 protein is one row after TCRdb ran MiXCR on the multiplex PCR reads. Of more than 650,000 distinct CDR3 sequences in the sample, 12% to 15% were seen once. The V and J genes are TRBV5-1 and TRBJ2-1, with a possible D match to TRBD2 (5 bases). Sequencing was performed on blood. The TCR originated in a woman younger than 30 with Graves' hyperthyroidism. The CDR3 nucleotides read TGCGCCAGCAGCTTAGCCACTAGGCCATTCTCCTACAATGAGCAGTTCTTC. Translating it yields CASSLATRPFSYNEQFF.